Listed below are T cell receptor beta chains from one sample, sequenced in a study of regulatory T cells in long-lasting Graves disease. TCRdb reanalysed the multiplex PCR reads using MiXCR and keeps one entry per CDR3 protein. This sample has approximately 270,000 distinct CDR3 sequences, with about 18% found just once. These data also featured in a second study, about T cells in Graves' hyperthyroidism and ophthalmopathy.

The source was peripheral blood mononuclear cells (PBMCs), collected at new diagnosis, from a patient treated with antithyroid drugs. The receptors were gathered from a woman in her 30s with Graves disease. Each CDR3 is given with its conserved first and last residue. A D gene is named only where the DNA matches it firmly. A row's size may be missing; if present it is once, few, many or a size class.

J gene: TRBJ2-2
clone size: .
V gene: TRBV3-1
D gene: TRBD2
CDR3 protein: CASSLWTSGGNTGELFF
CDR3 DNA: TGTGCCAGCAGCCTCTGGACTAGCGGGGGTAACACCGGGGAGCTGTTTTTT

J gene: TRBJ2-1
clone size: few
V gene: TRBV4-1
D gene: .
CDR3 protein: CASSQGAGRGRTYNEQFF
CDR3 DNA: TGCGCCAGCAGCCAAGGAGCGGGTCGGGGGCGGACCTACAATGAGCAGTTCTTC

J gene: TRBJ2-7
clone size: many
V gene: TRBV7-9
D gene: TRBD1
CDR3 protein: CASSLTGIFGEQYF
CDR3 DNA: TGTGCCAGCAGCTTGACAGGGATCTTTGGCGAGCAGTACTTC

J gene: TRBJ1-2
clone size: .
V gene: TRBV4-1
D gene: .
CDR3 protein: CASSQTALNYGYTF
CDR3 DNA: TGCGCCAGCAGCCAAACGGCTCTGAACTATGGCTACACCTTC

J gene: TRBJ1-2
clone size: .
V gene: TRBV3-1
D gene: .
CDR3 protein: CASSHFPTEASGGYTF
CDR3 DNA: TGTGCCAGCAGCCATTTTCCGACAGAGGCTTCGGGTGGCTACACCTTC

J gene: TRBJ1-1
clone size: many
V gene: TRBV5-1
D gene: .
CDR3 protein: CASSLNGYMNTEAFF
CDR3 DNA: TGCGCCAGCAGCTTGAACGGATACATGAACACTGAAGCTTTCTTT

J gene: TRBJ2-1
clone size: few
V gene: TRBV10-1
D gene: TRBD2
CDR3 protein: CASSHTSADNEQFF
CDR3 DNA: TGCGCCAGCAGTCATACTAGCGCCGACAATGAGCAGTTCTTC

J gene: TRBJ1-2
clone size: .
V gene: TRBV3-1
D gene: TRBD1
CDR3 protein: CASSQRQGLYGYTF
CDR3 DNA: TGTGCCAGCAGCCAACGACAGGGACTCTATGGCTACACCTTC

J gene: TRBJ1-1
clone size: few
V gene: TRBV20-1
D gene: .
CDR3 protein: CSARGDVRAFF
CDR3 DNA: TGCAGTGCCCGGGGGGACGTTCGGGCTTTCTTT

J gene: TRBJ1-1
clone size: many
V gene: TRBV6-2/TRBV6-3
D gene: .
CDR3 protein: CASQHFTEAFF
CDR3 DNA: TGTGCCAGCCAACATTTCACTGAAGCTTTCTTT

J gene: TRBJ2-4
clone size: many
V gene: TRBV18
D gene: .
CDR3 protein: CASSTTPGRNIQYF
CDR3 DNA: TGTGCCAGCTCAACCACCCCGGGGCGAAACATTCAGTACTTC

J gene: TRBJ2-7
clone size: .
V gene: TRBV7-9
D gene: .
CDR3 protein: CASSFPLGGREQYF
CDR3 DNA: TGTGCCAGCAGCTTTCCCCTGGGAGGACGGGAGCAGTACTTC

J gene: TRBJ2-1
clone size: .
V gene: TRBV11-2
D gene: .
CDR3 protein: CASSSAIAIYNEQFF
CDR3 DNA: TGTGCCAGCAGCTCCGCGATCGCTATTTACAATGAGCAGTTCTTC

J gene: TRBJ2-1
clone size: many
V gene: TRBV7-2
D gene: TRBD2
CDR3 protein: CASSLVWSSGGFF
CDR3 DNA: TGTGCCAGCAGCTTAGTCTGGTCTAGCGGTGGGTTCTTC

J gene: TRBJ2-1
clone size: .
V gene: TRBV3-1
D gene: .
CDR3 protein: CASSQEIIGAGFGNEQFF
CDR3 DNA: TGTGCCAGCAGCCAAGAAATTATCGGGGCTGGGTTTGGCAATGAGCAGTTCTTC

J gene: TRBJ2-1
clone size: many
V gene: TRBV12-3/TRBV12-4
D gene: TRBD2
CDR3 protein: CASSLRLAGGLYNEQFF
CDR3 DNA: TGTGCCAGCAGTTTAAGACTAGCGGGGGGGCTCTACAATGAGCAGTTCTTC

J gene: TRBJ1-5
clone size: many
V gene: TRBV5-1
D gene: TRBD1
CDR3 protein: CASSEGQGHQPQHF
CDR3 DNA: TGTGCCAGCAGCGAAGGACAGGGCCATCAGCCCCAGCATTTT

J gene: TRBJ2-5
clone size: many
V gene: TRBV5-1
D gene: TRBD1
CDR3 protein: CASSWGQGAETQYF
CDR3 DNA: TGCGCCAGCAGCTGGGGACAGGGGGCAGAGACCCAGTACTTC

J gene: TRBJ1-4
clone size: few
V gene: TRBV4-1
D gene: TRBD1
CDR3 protein: CASSPTDRVKEKLFF
CDR3 DNA: TGCGCCAGCAGCCCAACTGACAGGGTTAAGGAAAAACTGTTTTTT

J gene: TRBJ2-7
clone size: many
V gene: TRBV5-1
D gene: TRBD1
CDR3 protein: CASSPRDSSYEQYF
CDR3 DNA: TGTGCCAGCAGTCCCCGGGACAGTTCCTACGAGCAGTACTTC

J gene: TRBJ2-3
clone size: many
V gene: TRBV6-1
D gene: .
CDR3 protein: CASSLRTAKDTQYF
CDR3 DNA: TGTGCCAGCAGTCTCCGGACAGCCAAAGATACGCAGTATTTT

J gene: TRBJ2-3
clone size: .
V gene: TRBV20-1
D gene: TRBD2
CDR3 protein: CSARKWGLAGITDTQYF
CDR3 DNA: TGCAGTGCTAGAAAGTGGGGACTAGCGGGGATCACAGATACGCAGTATTTT